The present T cell receptor (beta chain) was sequenced within a study of T cell repertoires in cytomegalovirus infection. This clonotype came up a few times. Its antigen is as yet unknown. The germline V gene has CDR1 LNHDA and CDR2 SQIVND (reference sequence). V shed 5 bases and J shed 2 bases, with 12 bases lying between them. The CDR3 loop spans 15 amino acids. TCRdb recomputed calls from the reads with MiXCR, one row per CDR3 protein. Of 750,000 to 950,000 distinct CDR3 sequences in the sample, 25% to 35% were seen once. Sample: cultured CD8+ T cells from PBMCs, taken from culture after CMV antigen stimulation. The chain has TRBV19 and TRBJ1-4; D ambiguous. The source of this sequence is a human donor in good health (CMV status not recorded). Some clones in this sample may be carry-over from other donors' samples. The CDR3 DNA sequence: TGTGCCAGTAGTGCCACATATTCGACTAATGAAAAACTGTTTTTT. This translates into CASSATYSTNEKLFF.